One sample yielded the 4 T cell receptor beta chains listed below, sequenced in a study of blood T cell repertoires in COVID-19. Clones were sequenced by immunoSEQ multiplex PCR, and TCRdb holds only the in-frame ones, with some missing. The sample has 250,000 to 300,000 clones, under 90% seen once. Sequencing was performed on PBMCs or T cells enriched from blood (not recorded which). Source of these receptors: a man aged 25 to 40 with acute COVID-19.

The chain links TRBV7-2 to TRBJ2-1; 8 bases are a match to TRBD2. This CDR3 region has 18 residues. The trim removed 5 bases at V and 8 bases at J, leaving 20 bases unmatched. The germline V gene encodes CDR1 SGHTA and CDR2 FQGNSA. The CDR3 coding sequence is TGTGCCAGCAGCCTAGAAGCGGGAGCGCCTACATCCTCCGATGAGCAGTTCTTC. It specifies CASSLEAGAPTSSDEQFF.

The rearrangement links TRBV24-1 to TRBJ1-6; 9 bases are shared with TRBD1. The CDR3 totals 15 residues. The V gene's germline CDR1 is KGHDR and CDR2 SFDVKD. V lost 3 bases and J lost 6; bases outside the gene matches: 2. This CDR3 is CATSDGTGPNSPLHF. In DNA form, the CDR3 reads TGTGCCACCAGTGATGGGACAGGGCCTAATTCACCCCTCCACTTT.

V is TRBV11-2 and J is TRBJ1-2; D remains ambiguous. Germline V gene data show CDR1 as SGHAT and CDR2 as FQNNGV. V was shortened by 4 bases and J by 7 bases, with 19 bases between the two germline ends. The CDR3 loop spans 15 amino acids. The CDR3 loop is CASSSTHAGLGGYTF. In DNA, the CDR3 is TGTGCCAGCAGCTCCACACACGCGGGTCTGGGTGGCTACACCTTC.

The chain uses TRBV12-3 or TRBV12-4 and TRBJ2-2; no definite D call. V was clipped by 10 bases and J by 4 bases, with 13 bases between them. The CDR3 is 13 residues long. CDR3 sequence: CATTRQLTGELFF. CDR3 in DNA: TGTGCCACGACGCGGCAGCTCACCGGGGAGCTGTTTTTT.